This is a list of T cell receptor beta chains from one sample in a study of identifying expanded T cells in peripheral blood. This table comes from immunoSEQ multiplex PCR, and its TCRdb copy is limited to in-frame clones, with some not included. Here the sample spans about 97,000 clones, approximately 90% being singletons. The specimen sequenced was blood. Receptors originate from a person between 18 and 70 years old in good health. CDR3s include the opening cysteine and the closing phenylalanine or tryptophan. Fields, in order: D gene, J gene, clone size, V gene, CDR3 DNA, CDR3 protein. A D gene is named only where the DNA matches it firmly. Only some rows state a clone size, as once, few, many or a class for expanded clones.

-,TRBJ2-7,-,TRBV7-8,TGTGCCAGCAGCGGCCAGGCCTGGGGGGACCTCTACGAGCAGTACTTC,CASSGQAWGDLYEQYF
TRBD2,TRBJ2-7,-,TRBV7-9,TGTGCCAGCAGCTTAGGGCTAGCGGGTTCCACCCGGGGGTACTTC,CASSLGLAGSTRGYF
TRBD1,TRBJ1-2,-,TRBV11-2,TGTGCCAGCAGCTCTGACATGGAGGGGGCTGGCTACACCTTC,CASSSDMEGAGYTF
-,TRBJ1-1,-,TRBV6-1,TGTGCCAGCAGTGACCGCACAGGGACGAACACTGAAGCTTTCTTT,CASSDRTGTNTEAFF
TRBD1,TRBJ1-2,-,TRBV6-5,TGTGCCAGCAGTCCCCTGTTCGGACAGGTTGCATACACCTTC,CASSPLFGQVAYTF
-,TRBJ2-1,-,TRBV4-1,TGCGCCAGCAGCCAATCCTGGGGCGATGAGCAGTTCTTC,CASSQSWGDEQFF
-,TRBJ1-1,-,TRBV5-1,TGCGCCAGCAGCCCGGGCGGTATGAACACTGAAGCTTTCTTT,CASSPGGMNTEAFF
-,TRBJ2-3,-,TRBV11-2,TGTGCCAGCAGCTTAGGTGATACGCAGTATTTT,CASSLGDTQYF
-,TRBJ1-3,-,TRBV5-6,TGTGCCAGCAGCCCGATGACAGGTCTAAGGAACACCATATATTTT,CASSPMTGLRNTIYF
TRBD2,TRBJ2-5,-,TRBV13,TGTGCCAGCAGCTTAGGCCTGCGGGGGGGCCTAGAGACCCAGTACTTC,CASSLGLRGGLETQYF
-,TRBJ1-5,-,TRBV2,TGTGCCAGCGTGGGGCGGGGGCAAGGGCAGCCCCAGCATTTT,CASVGRGQGQPQHF
-,TRBJ2-7,-,TRBV7-2,TGTGCCAGCAGCTACTCTAACGGCGGGGTGGGATCCTTC,CASSYSNGGVGSF
-,TRBJ1-1,-,TRBV29-1,TGCAGCTCCAGAGTAGGGGTGAACACTGAAGCTTTCTTT,CSSRVGVNTEAFF
-,TRBJ1-5,-,TRBV15,TGTGCCACCAGCAGAGATAATCAGCCCCAGCATTTT,CATSRDNQPQHF
TRBD2,TRBJ2-3,-,TRBV7-9,TGTGCCAGCAGCGCGGCGGGGGGCCCCGGTTTGACGCAGTATTTT,CASSAAGGPGLTQYF
TRBD1,TRBJ1-2,-,TRBV5-5,TGTGCCAGCAGCTTGGAAGGGGGCATGGGCTATGGCTACACCTTC,CASSLEGGMGYGYTF
-,TRBJ1-6,-,TRBV27,TGTGCCAGCAGTTTACGGGATTTTCCTGGTTCGAGTTCACCCCTCCACTTT,CASSLRDFPGSSSPLHF
TRBD1,TRBJ1-4,-,TRBV4-3,TGCGCCAGCAGCCAAGATGCGAGGGGAGGGACAGGGGAAAAACTGTTTTTT,CASSQDARGGTGEKLFF
TRBD2,TRBJ2-5,-,TRBV4-2,TGTGCCAGCAGCCAAGGGGCCGGGACTAGCGGGGTATACCAAGAGACCCAGTACTTC,CASSQGAGTSGVYQETQYF
-,TRBJ1-1,once,TRBV18,TGTGCCAGCTCACCACCGGCAGGAACCATGAACACTGAAGCTTTCTTT,CASSPPAGTMNTEAFF
-,TRBJ1-1,-,TRBV5-1,TGCGCCAGCAGCTCCCTACCGGAGGGGAGTACTGAAGCTTTCTTT,CASSSLPEGSTEAFF
-,TRBJ1-1,-,TRBV10-3,TGTGCCATCAGTGAGGGGGCAGGGGCGGGTGGCACTGAAGCTTTCTTT,CAISEGAGAGGTEAFF
TRBD1,TRBJ2-3,-,TRBV19,TGTGCCAGTAGTATAGACGGGACAGGGGTGTTCCATAGCACAGATACGCAGTATTTT,CASSIDGTGVFHSTDTQYF
TRBD2,TRBJ2-3,-,TRBV5-1,TGCGCCAGCAGCTTGCGGGAGGGTAGCACAGATACGCAGTATTTT,CASSLREGSTDTQYF
TRBD1,TRBJ2-2,-,TRBV30,TGTGCCTGGAGTTACAACCTAGGACAGGGGAACACCGGGGAGCTGTTTTTT,CAWSYNLGQGNTGELFF
-,TRBJ2-5,-,TRBV27,TGTGCCAGCAGGCCCAACAGTGCAGAGACCCAGTACTTC,CASRPNSAETQYF
TRBD1,TRBJ1-1,-,TRBV6-5,TGTGCCAGCAGTGGTACACAGGGGGTAAACACTGAAGCTTTCTTT,CASSGTQGVNTEAFF
TRBD1,TRBJ2-1,-,TRBV7-9,TGTGCCAGCAGCAAACCGGGACAGGGGGTTGTATCCTACAATGAGCAGTTCTTC,CASSKPGQGVVSYNEQFF
-,TRBJ1-1,-,TRBV29-1,TGCAGCACCCTGAGGGGCAGCAACACTGAAGCTTTCTTT,CSTLRGSNTEAFF
-,TRBJ2-3,-,TRBV4-1,TGCGCCAGCAGCCACCGATCCCGAGGCGGGTCGGGCACAGATACGCAGTATTTT,CASSHRSRGGSGTDTQYF
TRBD2,TRBJ2-1,many,TRBV27,TGTGCCAGCTCCCCCTGGTATGGGAGGGAGTTCTCCCCCTACAATGAGCAGTTCTTC,CASSPWYGREFSPYNEQFF
-,TRBJ1-4,-,TRBV29-1,TGCAGCGTTACAGCTAATGAAAAACTGTTTTTT,CSVTANEKLFF
-,TRBJ2-3,few,TRBV2,TGTGCCAGCAGTGGCCCCGGTACGCAGTATTTT,CASSGPGTQYF
TRBD1,TRBJ2-7,-,TRBV19,TGTGCCAGCCGAGGGGGCAGCACCTACGAGCAGTACTTC,CASRGGSTYEQYF
-,TRBJ1-5,-,TRBV28,TGTGCCAGCAGTTTCAGGGGAGGCAATCAGCCCCAGCATTTT,CASSFRGGNQPQHF
TRBD1,TRBJ2-7,-,TRBV9,TGTGCCAGCAGCGGGACCTGGGACAGGGTTACGCGAGAGCAGTACTTC,CASSGTWDRVTREQYF
TRBD1,TRBJ1-2,once,TRBV30,TGTGCCTGGTCCGCCTCAGACAGGGGGCGATTCATCACCTTC,CAWSASDRGRFITF
TRBD1,TRBJ1-1,-,TRBV19,TGTGCCAGTAGAGGACAGGGAGGCACTGAAGCTTTCTTT,CASRGQGGTEAFF
-,TRBJ2-1,-,TRBV4-2,TGTGCCAGCAGCCTCGGGACACGCTCCTACAATGAGCAGTTCTTC,CASSLGTRSYNEQFF
-,TRBJ1-1,-,TRBV6-5,TGTGCCAGCAGAAAGGACAGTGTGGGGACTGAAGCTTTCTTT,CASRKDSVGTEAFF
TRBD1,TRBJ2-7,-,TRBV5-1,TGCGCCAGCAGCTCTTCAGGGACAGGGAGTGAGCAGTACTTC,CASSSSGTGSEQYF
-,TRBJ2-5,-,TRBV6-5,TGTGCCAGCAGTACCCCCCAAACGGAGACCCAGTACTTC,CASSTPQTETQYF
-,TRBJ2-2,-,TRBV7-2,TGTGCCAGCAGCTTTCGGTACGGAGGGGTTCGCGGGGAGCTGTTTTTT,CASSFRYGGVRGELFF
-,TRBJ2-1,-,TRBV5-1,TGCGCCAGCAGTCGTGGCGGGGGCGCCTACAATGAGCAGTTCTTC,CASSRGGGAYNEQFF
TRBD1,TRBJ2-7,-,TRBV5-1,TGCGCCAGCAGCCCGACAGGGAACACCTACGAGCAGTACTTC,CASSPTGNTYEQYF
-,TRBJ2-7,-,TRBV6-5,TGTGCCAGCAGTCCTAGGACAGGGAGGGAAAACGAGCAGTACTTC,CASSPRTGRENEQYF
TRBD2,TRBJ2-1,-,TRBV5-4,TGTGCCAGCAGCCCCCGGACTAGCGGGGGCGCGAGCTCCTACAATGAGCAGTTCTTC,CASSPRTSGGASSYNEQFF
-,TRBJ1-3,-,TRBV14,TGTGCCAGCAGCCTAATGCGGGGTTTCGCAAACACCATATATTTT,CASSLMRGFANTIYF
-,TRBJ2-2,-,TRBV6-1,TGTGCCAGCAGCGTACTTAGGGACACCGGGGAGCTGTTTTTT,CASSVLRDTGELFF
-,TRBJ2-7,-,TRBV7-6,TGTGCCAGCAGCTTAGAACCGAACTACGAGCAGTACTTC,CASSLEPNYEQYF
-,TRBJ1-2,few,TRBV19,TGTGCCAGTAGTATCCAGGGGCCACACTATGGCTACACCTTC,CASSIQGPHYGYTF
-,TRBJ2-1,-,TRBV25-1,TGTGCCAGCAGTGGAACAGGGTACCATGAGCAGTTCTTC,CASSGTGYHEQFF
-,TRBJ1-4,few,TRBV6-5,TGTGCCAGCAGTTACTCGATAACTAAGGAAAAACTGTTTTTT,CASSYSITKEKLFF
-,TRBJ1-6,-,TRBV5-1,TGCGCCAGCAGCCCTGGGCGGCAGGGTGATTCACCCCTCCACTTT,CASSPGRQGDSPLHF
-,TRBJ2-7,-,TRBV5-1,TGCGCCAGCAGTCGAACCGAGGGCAACTACGAGCAGTACTTC,CASSRTEGNYEQYF
-,TRBJ1-1,few,TRBV6-4,TGTGCCAGCAGTCCGAGCCCCGCCGGCGGCACTGAAGCTTTCTTT,CASSPSPAGGTEAFF
TRBD1,TRBJ1-4,-,TRBV6-1,TGTGCCAGCAGTCTATACAGGGGGGCCCGAGAAAAACTGTTTTTT,CASSLYRGAREKLFF